Reported below is one TCR beta chain. Clones were read by immunoSEQ multiplex PCR, and TCRdb kept only the in-frame ones, dropping some. Seen here are some 270,000 clones, nearly 90% observed once, and the top ten hold around 1.9%. These data originate in a study of blood T cell repertoires in COVID-19. Study information: The study drew acute and convalescent COVID-19 samples from the United States, Italy and Spain.

CDR3 length: 16 amino acids. The ends were cut back, 2 bases at V and 2 bases at J, with 15 bases in the middle. Per the germline V gene, CDR1 is SGHDN and CDR2 is FVKESK. Cohorts were determined from participant-reported clinical history. The receptor comes from a woman in her fifties or sixties who had recovered from COVID-19. This chain connects TRBV14 to TRBJ1-1, with D unclear. The sequenced sample consisted of PBMCs or T cells enriched from blood (not recorded which). Written as DNA, the CDR3 is TGTGCCAGCAGCCAAAAGGCAGCGAGATTAAACACTGAAGCTTTCTTT. This encodes CASSQKAARLNTEAFF.